What follows are 28 T cell receptor beta chains derived from one specimen sequenced in a study of blood T cell repertoires in COVID-19. TCRdb's table, derived via immunoSEQ multiplex PCR, lists solely in-frame clones and lacks some. The repertoire holds about 98,000 clones, with about 81% as singletons. Sequencing used peripheral blood. The receptors derive from a man between 70 and 80 years old with acute or convalescent COVID-19.

This clone was observed a handful of times. This rearrangement joins TRBV7-8 to TRBJ2-1, with 7 bases aligning to TRBD2. Germline CDR1 SGHVS, CDR2 FQNEAQ. V shed 6 bases and J 7 bases; nucleotides not matched to a gene: 9. CDR3 length: 14 amino acids. Here the CDR3 DNA reads TGTGCCAGCAGATATAGCGGGTTGGGAAATGAGCAGTTCTTC. This translates into CASRYSGLGNEQFF.

The chain links TRBV6-5 to TRBJ1-4; TRBD1 might be the D (5 bases). V was cut by 4 bases and J by 10 bases, with 16 bases left in between. CDR1 MNHEY and CDR2 SVGAGI come from the germline V gene. The CDR3 is made up of 14 amino acids. The CDR3 DNA is TGTGCCAGCAGTTCGTGGGTCTCTGGGGCAAAACTGTTTTTT. This translates into CASSSWVSGAKLFF.

The chain employs TRBV11-2 and TRBJ1-3; D is uncertain. Trimming stripped 4 bases from V and 1 base from J, with 11 bases between. Germline CDR1 SGHAT, CDR2 FQNNGV. This CDR3 is built from 15 residues. The CDR3 DNA follows: TGTGCCAGCAGCTCCCGGTCCTTGTCTGGAAACACCATATATTTT. It yields the protein CASSSRSLSGNTIYF.

This clone showed up many times. V gene TRBV6-2 or TRBV6-3 combines with J gene TRBJ1-5, with a tentative D call TRBD1 (5 bases). V was clipped by 6 bases and J by 5 bases, with 20 bases between them. The CDR3 runs to 16 residues. Germline V gene lookup returns CDR1 MNHEY and CDR2 SVGEGT. CDR3: CASSPAGRGQDQPQHF. In nucleotides, the CDR3 is TGTGCCAGCAGCCCGGCGGGGCGAGGGCAGGATCAGCCCCAGCATTTT.

The chain couples TRBV6-2 or TRBV6-3 to TRBJ2-7; 13 positions agree with TRBD2. Germline V gene sequence: CDR1 MNHEY, CDR2 SVGEGT. After removal of 5 bases from V and 6 bases from J, the junction contained 7 bases not matched to a gene. The CDR3 is 15 amino acids. CDR3 DNA: TGTGCCAGCAGTACTTGGACTAGCGGGAGAGGCGAGCAGTACTTC. This codes for CASSTWTSGRGEQYF.

V usage is TRBV5-1 and J usage is TRBJ2-7; TRBD1 matches 11 bases. This CDR3 spans 14 amino acids. The germline CDR1 and CDR2 sequences are SGHRS and YFSETQ. V gave up 4 bases and J gave up 4 bases; unmatched junction bases: 4. CDR3 in amino acids: CASSARDRGYEQYF. The CDR3 bases are TGCGCCAGCAGCGCCCGGGACAGGGGGTACGAGCAGTACTTC.

This chain links TRBV7-2 with TRBJ2-1, with D unclear. This CDR3 region has 15 residues. Germline V CDR1 and CDR2: SGHTA, FQGNSA. The germline V and J ends were trimmed by 1 base and 2 bases, with 9 bases remaining between them. The CDR3 loop reads CASSLGRGTYNEQFF. The CDR3 bases are TGTGCCAGCAGCTTAGGCCGCGGCACCTACAATGAGCAGTTCTTC. Complete variable domain (other parts from reference TRBV7-2 and TRBJ2-1): GAGVSQSPSNKVTEKGKDVELRCDPISGHTALYWYRQSLGQGLEFLIYFQGNSAPDKSGLPSDRFSAERTGGSVSTLTIQRTQQEDSAVYLCASSLGRGTYNEQFFGPGTRLTVL.

The V gene is TRBV7-3, the J gene TRBJ1-2; no reliable D call. The length of the CDR3 is 16 residues. The V and J ends lost 0 bases and 2 bases respectively, with 13 bases between them. Per the germline V gene, CDR1 is SGHTA and CDR2 is FQGTGA. CDR3 coding DNA: TGTGCCAGCAGCTTAACAGGGAGAGGAGAGAACTATGGCTACACCTTC. This translates into CASSLTGRGENYGYTF.

This sequence joins TRBV7-8 and TRBJ1-1, with unresolved D. The CDR3 runs 13 residues. Per germline, CDR1 SGHVS and CDR2 FQNEAQ. V lost 5 bases and J lost 0, with 7 bases in between. CDR3 loop: CASSVSLNTEAFF. The CDR3 bases are TGTGCCAGCAGCGTAAGCCTGAACACTGAAGCTTTCTTT.

In its sample, this clone was seen once. The V call is TRBV29-1, the J call TRBJ2-5; TRBD2 aligns across 12 bases. Per germline, CDR1 SQVTM and CDR2 ANQGSEA. This CDR3 spans 15 amino acids. V trimming: 3 bases; J trimming: 5 bases; junction bases outside the gene matches: 7. This CDR3 reads CSVEVLAGGRETQYF. CDR3 nucleotide sequence: TGCAGCGTTGAGGTACTAGCGGGGGGCCGTGAGACCCAGTACTTC.

V and J are TRBV5-1 and TRBJ1-2, with D perhaps matching TRBD1 (6 bases). The germline gives CDR1 SGHRS, CDR2 YFSETQ. Trimming took 2 bases from V and 8 from J, leaving 13 bases between them. CDR3 size: 13 residues. CDR3: CASSLQGDVGYTF. The CDR3 DNA reads as TGCGCCAGCAGCTTACAGGGAGATGTGGGCTACACCTTC.

The chain joins TRBV6-2 or TRBV6-3 to TRBJ2-7; 7 bases agree with TRBD1. CDR3 size: 16 residues. Germline trimming cut 0 bases from V and 0 bases from J; bases unmatched to any gene: 5. Germline V gives CDR1 MNHEY, CDR2 SVGEGT. The CDR3 coding sequence is TGTGCCAGCAGTTACTCCAACCGGGACAGCTCCTACGAGCAGTACTTC. Translation: CASSYSNRDSSYEQYF.

V is TRBV11-2 and J is TRBJ1-1; 9 positions agree with TRBD1. Germline V gene lookup returns CDR1 SGHAT and CDR2 FQNNGV. The V gene end was trimmed by 5 bases and the J gene end by 0 bases; junction bases not matched to a gene: 10. This CDR3 comprises 17 residues. The CDR3 coding sequence is TGTGCCAGCAGCACACGGGACAGGGCTTTTCTGAACACTGAAGCTTTCTTT. Its translation is CASSTRDRAFLNTEAFF.

This clone was observed a few times. The chain combines TRBV6-1 with TRBJ1-2; D not resolved. The CDR3 spans 15 residues. V lost 1 base to trimming and J lost 6 bases, with 15 bases between them. Germline CDR1 reads MNHNS; CDR2 reads SASEGT. The CDR3 loop reads CASSEGPYDKDGYTF. CDR3 DNA sequence: TGTGCCAGCAGTGAAGGGCCTTACGACAAGGATGGCTACACCTTC.

The V gene is TRBV28, the J gene TRBJ2-2, with 11 nucleotides matching TRBD1. Germline V gene data show CDR1 as MDHEN and CDR2 as SYDVKM. V was pared by 5 bases and J by 0 bases, with 17 bases of the junction left unmatched. The CDR3 length is 21 residues. CDR3 nucleotide sequence: TGTGCCAGCAGTCCACCCGGGACAGGGGGGTTCGGCGCCGCGAACACCGGGGAGCTGTTTTTT. Its translation is CASSPPGTGGFGAANTGELFF.

This chain joins TRBV19 and TRBJ1-3, with D unclear. The CDR3 has 13 amino acids. The ends were cut back, 10 bases at V and 4 bases at J, with 14 bases in the middle. Germline V gene sequence: CDR1 LNHDA, CDR2 SQIVND (reference sequence). CDR3 nucleotide sequence: TGTGCCACCTCGTTCTATCCGGGAAACACCATATATTTT. Translating gives CATSFYPGNTIYF.

This chain links TRBV28 with TRBJ2-5; D unclear. With 2 bases removed from V and 2 bases from J, the gap between germline ends came to 3 bases. CDR3 length: 12 amino acids. Per germline, CDR1 MDHEN and CDR2 SYDVKM. The CDR3 here is CASSLLQETQYF. The CDR3 nucleotides are TGTGCCAGCAGTTTACTACAAGAGACCCAGTACTTC.

The chain has TRBV18 and TRBJ2-7; no firm D call. The CDR3 runs 15 residues. The germline V gene has CDR1 KGHSH and CDR2 LQKENI. V was trimmed by 3 bases and J by 1 base, leaving 13 bases between them. The CDR3 nucleotides are TGTGCCAGCTCACCCCCCGCGACTGATTCCTACGAGCAGTACTTC. Amino acids: CASSPPATDSYEQYF.

The chain is built from TRBV13 and TRBJ2-2, with 10 bases that match TRBD2. V lost 2 bases to trimming and J lost 3 bases; unmatched junction nucleotides: 3. CDR1 and CDR2 (germline): PRHDT, FYEKMQ (reference sequence). The CDR3 extends over 16 amino acids. The CDR3 sequence: CASSLWTSGYTGELFF. The CDR3 region has the DNA TGTGCCAGCAGCTTATGGACTAGCGGTTACACCGGGGAGCTGTTTTTT.

The chain carries TRBV18 and TRBJ1-2; 9 bases fit TRBD1. After removal of 4 bases from V and 6 bases from J, the junction contained 15 bases not matched to a gene. The V gene's germline CDR1 is KGHSH and CDR2 LQKENI. The CDR3 contains 17 residues. This CDR3 is CASSLNRGQEVADGYTF. In nucleotides, the CDR3 is TGTGCCAGCTCACTTAACAGGGGGCAAGAGGTGGCTGATGGCTACACCTTC.

The CDR3 DNA sequence: TGTGCCAGCAGCCAACACGCCTCGGAGACTAGCGGGAGGTCCGAAAATACGCAGTATTTT. Its protein is CASSQHASETSGRSENTQYF. This chain uses TRBV3-1 (or the pseudogene TRBV3-2) with TRBJ2-3; TRBD2 matches at 13 bases. V shed 2 bases, J shed 7 bases, and the junction held 18 bases outside the gene matches. Germline V gene lookup returns CDR1 LGHDT and CDR2 YNNKEL (reference sequence). This CDR3 comprises 20 residues.

The chain is built from TRBV19 and TRBJ1-5, with a tentative D call TRBD1 (5 bases). The V end lost 10 bases, the J end lost 0 bases, and 16 bases lay between the germline ends. Germline-derived CDR1 and CDR2 are LNHDA and SQIVND (reference sequence). The CDR3 is 15 amino acids. The CDR3 DNA reads TGTGCCACCAGACAGTCCCCTTATAGCAATCAGCCCCAGCATTTT. Protein product: CATRQSPYSNQPQHF. The full variable domain, completed using reference TRBV19 and TRBJ1-5, is DGGITQSPKYLFRKEGQNVTLSCEQNLNHDAMYWYRQDPGQGLRLIYYSQIVNDFQKGDIAEGYSVSREKKESFPLTVTSAQKNPTAFYLCATRQSPYSNQPQHFGDGTRLSIL.

On this clone itself: The same CDR3 also results from other DNA sequences found in this sample. The rearrangement uses TRBV28 and TRBJ1-5; TRBD1 is a possible D gene (6 bases). V dropped 6 bases and J dropped 5 bases, with 11 bases sitting between them. From germline, CDR1 is MDHEN and CDR2 SYDVKM. This CDR3 has 13 amino acids. In nucleotides, the CDR3 is TGTGCCAGCAGCTTAACAGGGCATCAGCCCCAGCATTTT. This translates into CASSLTGHQPQHF.

The rearrangement joins TRBV15 to TRBJ2-1; 12 bases fit TRBD1. The germline gives CDR1 LNHNV, CDR2 YYDKDF (reference sequence). The CDR3 is 17 residues long. V lost 7 bases and J lost 5; bases outside the gene matches: 12. Here the CDR3 reads CATNLGTGGYPDNEQFF. DNA for the CDR3: TGTGCCACCAACCTAGGGACAGGGGGCTACCCGGACAATGAGCAGTTCTTC.

This clone showed up just a few times. The chain couples TRBV7-8 to TRBJ2-7, with 9 positions matching TRBD2. The germline gives CDR1 SGHVS, CDR2 FQNEAQ. The CDR3 consists of 15 residues. Trimming cost V 5 bases and J 0 bases; bases outside gene matches: 5. The chain's CDR3 is CASSPVGLASYEQYF. The CDR3 region has the DNA TGTGCCAGCAGCCCCGTGGGACTAGCCTCCTACGAGCAGTACTTC.

V usage is TRBV18 and J usage is TRBJ2-1, with D possibly matching TRBD1 (5 bases). Looked up from germline, CDR1 is KGHSH and CDR2 is LQKENI. The V end lost 4 bases, the J end lost 5 bases, and 12 bases lay between the germline ends. The CDR3 contains 14 residues. Here the CDR3 reads CASSQAGKDNEQFF. CDR3 DNA: TGTGCCAGCTCACAGGCAGGGAAAGACAATGAGCAGTTCTTC.

The V and J genes are TRBV6-5 and TRBJ2-3, with 11 bases that match TRBD2. Germline CDR1 MNHEY, CDR2 SVGAGI. This CDR3 contains 15 residues. The V segment lost 7 bases and the J segment 2 bases; nucleotides outside the gene matches: 5. CDR3 amino acids: CASIGTSGPTDTQYF. In DNA form, the CDR3 reads TGTGCCAGCATTGGGACTAGCGGACCCACAGATACGCAGTATTTT.

J is TRBJ1-5 and V is TRBV6-5; 8 nucleotides line up with TRBD1. Germline trimming cut 8 bases from V and 1 base from J; bases unmatched to any gene: 4. The CDR3 consists of 14 residues. The germline V gene encodes CDR1 MNHEY and CDR2 SVGAGI. CDR3 sequence (DNA): TGTGCCAGCGGATACAGGGGGAGCAATCAGCCCCAGCATTTT. This encodes CASGYRGSNQPQHF.